This T cell receptor beta chain came from a study of blood T cell repertoires in COVID-19. Study information: The United States, Italy and Spain provided the acute and convalescent COVID-19 samples.

There are 15 residues in the CDR3. The germline V gene encodes CDR1 SGHRS and CDR2 YFSETQ. Trimming stripped 0 bases from V and 0 bases from J, with 7 bases between. Some clones are missing from TCRdb's copy, which holds only in-frame ones; the method was immunoSEQ multiplex PCR. The table lists just over 60,000 clones, 65% to 85% of them singletons. The chain is built from TRBV5-1 and TRBJ2-1, with unresolved D. Sequencing input: peripheral blood. The receptor's source is a woman older than 75 with active or convalescent COVID-19. The CDR3 protein is CASSLGVNSYNEQFF. CDR3 sequence (DNA): TGCGCCAGCAGCTTGGGAGTCAACTCCTACAATGAGCAGTTCTTC.